This TCR beta chain was sequenced in a study of STAT5B mutations in CD4+ large granular lymphocyte leukemia. Germline V gene lookup returns CDR1 SNHLY and CDR2 FYNNEI. V dropped 7 bases and J dropped 11 bases, with 11 bases sitting between them. The CDR3 consists of 11 residues. Profiling relied on immunoSEQ multiplex PCR, and the TCRdb table lists in-frame clones only, not all of them. The repertoire consists of just over 25,000 clones, with 65% to 90% occurring once and the leading ten covering 0.25% to 0.35%. This clone was seen a few times. J is TRBJ1-4 and V is TRBV2; weak D call: TRBD1 (5 bases). The TCR was taken from a human donor in good health. Specimen: CD4+ T cells from blood buffy coats. CDR3 DNA sequence: TGTGCCAGCAAACAGGATGGGAAACTGTTTTTT. The encoded protein is CASKQDGKLFF. Supplemented by reference TRBV2 and TRBJ1-4, the full variable domain reads EPEVTQTPSHQVTQMGQEVILRCVPISNHLYFYWYRQILGQKVEFLVSFYNNEISEKSEIFDDQFSVERPDGSNFTLKIRSTKLEDSAMYFCASKQDGKLFFGSGTQLSVL.